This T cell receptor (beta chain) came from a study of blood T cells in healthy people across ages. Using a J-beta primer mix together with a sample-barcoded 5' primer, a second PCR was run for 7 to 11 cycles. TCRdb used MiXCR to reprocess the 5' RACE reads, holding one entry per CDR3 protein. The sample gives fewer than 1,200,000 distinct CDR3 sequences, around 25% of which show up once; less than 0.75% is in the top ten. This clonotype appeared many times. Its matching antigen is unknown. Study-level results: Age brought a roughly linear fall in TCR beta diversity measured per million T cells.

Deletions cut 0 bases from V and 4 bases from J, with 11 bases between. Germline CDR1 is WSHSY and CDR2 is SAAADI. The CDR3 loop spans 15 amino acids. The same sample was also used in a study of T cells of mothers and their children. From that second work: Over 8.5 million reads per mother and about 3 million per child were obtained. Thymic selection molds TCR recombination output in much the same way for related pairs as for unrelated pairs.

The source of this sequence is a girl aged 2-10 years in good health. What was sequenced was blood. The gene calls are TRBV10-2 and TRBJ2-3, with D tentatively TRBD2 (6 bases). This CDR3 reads CASSESNWGADTQYF. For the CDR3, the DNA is TGCGCCAGCAGTGAGTCGAATTGGGGGGCAGATACGCAGTATTTT.